This T cell receptor (beta chain) comes out of a study of low-dose radiotherapy and immunotherapy resistance in tumors. Indicated time point: before trial treatment. cDNA synthesis used a TRAV/TRBV-specific primer set for both chains. The authors amplified TCRs for approximately 18 PCR cycles with a constant-region primer and a V-primer adapter. TCRdb processed the reads anew with MiXCR; each CDR3 protein has one entry. The data hold 60,000 to 90,000 distinct CDR3 sequences, with roughly 30% observed a single time. Concerning this clonotype itself: A single base is all that separates this from a far larger clone, so a read error is likely.

The CDR3 runs to 15 residues. V shed 1 base and J 10 bases; nucleotides not matched to a gene: 9. Germline V gene data show CDR1 as LGHDT and CDR2 as YNNKEL (reference sequence). The sample in question was PBMCs, obtained before treatment. The chain has TRBV3-1 and TRBJ2-1; the match to TRBD2 covers 8 bases. The clonotype was recovered from a female donor with ovarian cancer. The CDR3 nucleotides read TGTGCCAGCAGCCAAGTCTCTAGCGGGCCCTACGAGCAGTTCTTC. It encodes CASSQVSSGPYEQFF.